The rows below give T cell receptor beta chains drawn from one sample of a study of a mutant IDH1 vaccine in newly diagnosed glioma. Some clones are missing from TCRdb's copy, which holds only in-frame ones; the method was immunoSEQ multiplex PCR. The sample yields approximately 50,000 clones, about 86% seen once. For these receptors, no antigen is known. Material: PBMCs, obtained from a glioma patient whose treatment included an IDH1 peptide vaccine. All receptors come from a man aged 35 to 55 with glioma. Each CDR3 is given with its conserved first and last residue. Each record gives: CDR3 protein, CDR3 DNA, clone size, J gene, V gene, D gene. D genes are given only for firm matches. Where a row states a size, it is once, few, many or the class of an expanded clone; other rows omit it.

CDR3aa: CASRGDILTDTQYF; CDR3nt: TGTGCCAGCAGAGGGGACATCCTGACAGATACGCAGTATTTT; abundance: NA; j_gene: TRBJ2-3; v_gene: TRBV2; d_gene: NA
CDR3aa: CASSAVGLGSYGYTF; CDR3nt: TGTGCCAGCAGTGCCGTGGGGCTTGGGAGCTATGGCTACACCTTC; abundance: few; j_gene: TRBJ1-2; v_gene: TRBV2; d_gene: NA
CDR3aa: CASRLSGGQETQYF; CDR3nt: TGTGCCAGCAGGCTTTCCGGGGGACAAGAGACCCAGTACTTC; abundance: NA; j_gene: TRBJ2-5; v_gene: TRBV14; d_gene: NA
CDR3aa: CASSRGGIVGAGNTIYF; CDR3nt: TGCGCCAGCAGCCGGGGGGGGATAGTAGGTGCAGGAAACACCATATATTTT; abundance: NA; j_gene: TRBJ1-3; v_gene: TRBV4-1; d_gene: NA
CDR3aa: CASSLGGQARRGNTEAFF; CDR3nt: TGTGCCAGCAGCTTAGGGGGACAGGCCCGCAGGGGGAACACTGAAGCTTTCTTT; abundance: NA; j_gene: TRBJ1-1; v_gene: TRBV7-6; d_gene: TRBD1
CDR3aa: CTSSQRRLARTDTQYF; CDR3nt: TGCACCAGCAGCCAGAGGAGGCTAGCTCGCACAGATACGCAGTATTTT; abundance: NA; j_gene: TRBJ2-3; v_gene: TRBV1; d_gene: NA
CDR3aa: CASSVDGTGELFF; CDR3nt: TGTGCCAGCAGTGTGGATGGGACCGGGGAGCTGTTTTTT; abundance: NA; j_gene: TRBJ2-2; v_gene: TRBV6-1; d_gene: NA
CDR3aa: CASSQGTEVGYTF; CDR3nt: TGTGCCAGCAGCCAAGGGACAGAAGTTGGCTACACCTTC; abundance: few; j_gene: TRBJ1-2; v_gene: TRBV14; d_gene: NA
CDR3aa: CASSFSFTGKLFF; CDR3nt: TGTGCCAGCAGCTTCAGCTTTACCGGGAAGCTGTTTTTT; abundance: NA; j_gene: TRBJ2-2; v_gene: TRBV5-6; d_gene: NA
CDR3aa: CSVRLFWQYF; CDR3nt: TGCAGCGTTAGACTATTCTGGCAGTACTTC; abundance: NA; j_gene: TRBJ2-7; v_gene: TRBV29-1; d_gene: NA
CDR3aa: CASSISWTGWGYTF; CDR3nt: TGTGCCAGTAGTATATCGTGGACAGGGTGGGGCTACACCTTC; abundance: NA; j_gene: TRBJ1-2; v_gene: TRBV19; d_gene: TRBD1